The source of this TCR beta chain is a study of neurological immune-mediated disorders. Study conclusions and caveats: Healthy controls had more TCR clonal expansion than multiple sclerosis, which showed the least, whereas HTLV-1-associated myelopathy showed the most.

From the 5' RACE reads, TCRdb called clonotypes with MiXCR, one entry per CDR3 protein. The data show about 60,000 distinct CDR3 sequences, over 4% seen once. Worth noting for this clonotype: Antigen specificity is unknown. The junction does not match germline at one end; this may be a read error.

CDR1 SGHAT and CDR2 FQNNGV come from the germline V gene. CDR3 length equals 13 residues. The V gene is TRBV11-2, the J gene TRBJ1-6; TRBD1 might be the D (6 bases). Sequences were obtained from PBMCs. This TCR was recovered from a man aged 45-60 years with multiple sclerosis. CDR3 loop: CASSLKGVSPLNF. Written as DNA, the CDR3 is TGTGCCAGCAGCTTAAAGGGGGTTTCACCCCTCAACTTT.